A selection of T cell receptor beta chains follows, all from one sample in a study of post-analysis software for immune sequencing data. TCRdb re-called the PCR reads through MiXCR, storing one row per CDR3 protein. The sample contains 500,000 to 600,000 distinct CDR3 sequences, around 40% of which appear only once. The material sequenced was blood. The receptors originated from a girl aged 10-17 years with multiple sclerosis. CDR3s include the opening cysteine and the closing phenylalanine or tryptophan. The D gene is left open where the match is weak. Where a row states a size, it is once, few, many or the class of an expanded clone; other rows omit it.

d_gene: NA
v_gene: TRBV3-1
abundance: NA
j_gene: TRBJ2-5
CDR3nt: TGTGCCAGCAGCCAAGAAGTGTGGAAAGAGACCCAGTACTTC
CDR3aa: CASSQEVWKETQYF

d_gene: NA
v_gene: TRBV4-1
abundance: few
j_gene: TRBJ2-5
CDR3nt: TGCGCCAGCAGCCAAGATCAATTCGTGGGCAGGTGGGACCAAGAGACCCAGTACTTC
CDR3aa: CASSQDQFVGRWDQETQYF

d_gene: TRBD2
v_gene: TRBV11-2
abundance: NA
j_gene: TRBJ2-7
CDR3nt: TGTGCCAGCAGCTTAGGGGGGACTAGCGTATCCTACGAGCAGTACTTC
CDR3aa: CASSLGGTSVSYEQYF

d_gene: NA
v_gene: TRBV20-1
abundance: NA
j_gene: TRBJ1-6
CDR3nt: TGCAGTGCTAGAGTTAGTAGTATACAGCCAAGCTCCTATAATTCACCCCTCCACTTT
CDR3aa: CSARVSSIQPSSYNSPLHF

d_gene: NA
v_gene: TRBV10-3
abundance: few
j_gene: TRBJ1-2
CDR3nt: TGTGCCATCAGTGAAAAGAAGGGCGGCTATGGCTACACCTTC
CDR3aa: CAISEKKGGYGYTF

d_gene: NA
v_gene: TRBV14
abundance: NA
j_gene: TRBJ1-2
CDR3nt: TGTGCCAGCAGCCTTGGGGATTTCACCTATGGCTACACCTTC
CDR3aa: CASSLGDFTYGYTF

d_gene: TRBD1
v_gene: TRBV29-1
abundance: NA
j_gene: TRBJ1-2
CDR3nt: TGCAGCGTTGACGTGGCAGGGGGACGCAACGACTATGGCTACACCTTC
CDR3aa: CSVDVAGGRNDYGYTF

d_gene: TRBD2
v_gene: TRBV7-6
abundance: few
j_gene: TRBJ2-5
CDR3nt: TGTGCCAGCAGCTCCCGGACTAGCGGGGGACAAGAGACCCAGTACTTC
CDR3aa: CASSSRTSGGQETQYF

d_gene: NA
v_gene: TRBV7-9
abundance: few
j_gene: TRBJ2-7
CDR3nt: TGTGCCAGCAGCTTAACGGGCTTATACCCCGAGCAGTACTTC
CDR3aa: CASSLTGLYPEQYF

d_gene: NA
v_gene: TRBV10-3
abundance: NA
j_gene: TRBJ2-7
CDR3nt: TGTGCCACCGGACAGTCCTACAATGAGCAGTACTTC
CDR3aa: CATGQSYNEQYF

d_gene: NA
v_gene: TRBV7-2
abundance: NA
j_gene: TRBJ1-4
CDR3nt: TGTGCCAGCAGCCCCTTTAGGGACGAAAAACTGTTTTTT
CDR3aa: CASSPFRDEKLFF

d_gene: NA
v_gene: TRBV5-1
abundance: few
j_gene: TRBJ2-3
CDR3nt: TGCGCCAGCAGCTTAGCATCGGGGGTCCCAGATACGCAGTATTTT
CDR3aa: CASSLASGVPDTQYF

d_gene: NA
v_gene: TRBV7-9
abundance: NA
j_gene: TRBJ1-5
CDR3nt: TGTGCCAGCAGCCCCGGGGCGTTTGGCCAGCCCCAGCATTTT
CDR3aa: CASSPGAFGQPQHF

d_gene: NA
v_gene: TRBV12-3/TRBV12-4
abundance: NA
j_gene: TRBJ1-1
CDR3nt: TGTGCCAGCAGTTTATCAGGGTGGGGGGCAAACACTGAAGCTTTCTTT
CDR3aa: CASSLSGWGANTEAFF

d_gene: NA
v_gene: TRBV29-1
abundance: NA
j_gene: TRBJ2-7
CDR3nt: TGCAGCGTTCGACAGGTCCTTACCTACGAGCAGTACTTC
CDR3aa: CSVRQVLTYEQYF

d_gene: NA
v_gene: TRBV6-5
abundance: NA
j_gene: TRBJ2-7
CDR3nt: TGTGCCAGCAGTAACCGACACGAGCAGTACTTC
CDR3aa: CASSNRHEQYF

d_gene: TRBD1
v_gene: TRBV11-2
abundance: NA
j_gene: TRBJ2-7
CDR3nt: TGTGCCAGCAGCCCCCAGTCCCGGGACAGAGACTACGAGCAGTACTTC
CDR3aa: CASSPQSRDRDYEQYF

d_gene: NA
v_gene: TRBV6-1
abundance: once
j_gene: TRBJ1-5
CDR3nt: TGTGCCAGCATACTAGGCAGGGCGGGCAATCAGCCCCAGCATTTT
CDR3aa: CASILGRAGNQPQHF

d_gene: TRBD2
v_gene: TRBV27
abundance: once
j_gene: TRBJ2-1
CDR3nt: TGTGCCAGCAGTTTACCCCGGGGGGGTAAAGGTGAGCAGTTCTTC
CDR3aa: CASSLPRGGKGEQFF

d_gene: NA
v_gene: TRBV30
abundance: NA
j_gene: TRBJ2-1
CDR3nt: TGTGCCTGGGGCGGGAATGGCAATGAGCAGTTCTTC
CDR3aa: CAWGGNGNEQFF

d_gene: NA
v_gene: TRBV15
abundance: NA
j_gene: TRBJ2-1
CDR3nt: TGTGCCACCAGCAGAGAAGGGGATGCCTACAATGAGCAGTTCTTC
CDR3aa: CATSREGDAYNEQFF

d_gene: NA
v_gene: TRBV20-1
abundance: NA
j_gene: TRBJ2-3
CDR3nt: TGCAGTGCTAGATTGGCGGGAACCACAGATACGCAGTATTTT
CDR3aa: CSARLAGTTDTQYF

d_gene: TRBD1
v_gene: TRBV14
abundance: NA
j_gene: TRBJ1-2
CDR3nt: TGTGCCAGCAGCCCCGGGACAGCGGGCAATTTAGTCCAACCCTGGCGGAGCTATGGCTACACCTTC
CDR3aa: CASSPGTAGNLVQPWRSYGYTF

d_gene: NA
v_gene: TRBV28
abundance: few
j_gene: TRBJ1-2
CDR3nt: TGTGCCAGCAGTTTATTGCTCCTAGCTAACTATGGCTACACCTTC
CDR3aa: CASSLLLLANYGYTF

d_gene: TRBD2
v_gene: TRBV5-1
abundance: few
j_gene: TRBJ2-7
CDR3nt: TGCGCCAGCAGCTTGGTCTCCGGGACTAGCGGGAGCTCCTACGAGCAGTACTTC
CDR3aa: CASSLVSGTSGSSYEQYF

d_gene: NA
v_gene: TRBV5-1
abundance: NA
j_gene: TRBJ2-7
CDR3nt: TGCGCCAGCAGCTTGAATTTCGGGGAAGTCTACGAGCAGTACTTC
CDR3aa: CASSLNFGEVYEQYF

d_gene: NA
v_gene: TRBV5-1
abundance: NA
j_gene: TRBJ2-5
CDR3nt: TGCGCCAGCAGCTTGGGGGCCATGGGAGAGACCCAGTACTTC
CDR3aa: CASSLGAMGETQYF

d_gene: NA
v_gene: TRBV9
abundance: few
j_gene: TRBJ2-1
CDR3nt: TGTGCCAGCAGCCCGCCTCGGACGACGCGCAATGAGCAGTTCTTC
CDR3aa: CASSPPRTTRNEQFF

d_gene: NA
v_gene: TRBV29-1
abundance: few
j_gene: TRBJ2-5
CDR3nt: TGCAGCGTAGAAGGTTGGAGTAACCAAGAGACCCAGTACTTC
CDR3aa: CSVEGWSNQETQYF

d_gene: TRBD1
v_gene: TRBV28
abundance: NA
j_gene: TRBJ1-5
CDR3nt: TGTGCCAGCACCAGGGACAGATATCAGCCCCAGCATTTT
CDR3aa: CASTRDRYQPQHF

d_gene: TRBD2
v_gene: TRBV7-2
abundance: NA
j_gene: TRBJ2-5
CDR3nt: TGTGCCAGCAGCTTAGCGCAACTAGCGGGGGGGCGCCAAGAGACCCAGTACTTC
CDR3aa: CASSLAQLAGGRQETQYF

d_gene: TRBD1
v_gene: TRBV12-3/TRBV12-4
abundance: few
j_gene: TRBJ1-2
CDR3nt: TGTGCCAGCAGTCGGGACAGGGGGGTTCTTGCTGGCTACACCTTC
CDR3aa: CASSRDRGVLAGYTF

d_gene: NA
v_gene: TRBV29-1
abundance: few
j_gene: TRBJ2-1
CDR3nt: TGCAGCCCCACCCAGGGTAGCAATGAGCAGTTCTTC
CDR3aa: CSPTQGSNEQFF

d_gene: NA
v_gene: TRBV10-3
abundance: NA
j_gene: TRBJ2-3
CDR3nt: TGTGCCATCAGTGTATCTACCAGCGCAGATACGCAGTATTTT
CDR3aa: CAISVSTSADTQYF

d_gene: TRBD1
v_gene: TRBV6-4
abundance: NA
j_gene: TRBJ2-6
CDR3nt: TGTGCCAGCAGTGGGGACAGGGGTGGGGTCAACGTCCTGACTTTC
CDR3aa: CASSGDRGGVNVLTF